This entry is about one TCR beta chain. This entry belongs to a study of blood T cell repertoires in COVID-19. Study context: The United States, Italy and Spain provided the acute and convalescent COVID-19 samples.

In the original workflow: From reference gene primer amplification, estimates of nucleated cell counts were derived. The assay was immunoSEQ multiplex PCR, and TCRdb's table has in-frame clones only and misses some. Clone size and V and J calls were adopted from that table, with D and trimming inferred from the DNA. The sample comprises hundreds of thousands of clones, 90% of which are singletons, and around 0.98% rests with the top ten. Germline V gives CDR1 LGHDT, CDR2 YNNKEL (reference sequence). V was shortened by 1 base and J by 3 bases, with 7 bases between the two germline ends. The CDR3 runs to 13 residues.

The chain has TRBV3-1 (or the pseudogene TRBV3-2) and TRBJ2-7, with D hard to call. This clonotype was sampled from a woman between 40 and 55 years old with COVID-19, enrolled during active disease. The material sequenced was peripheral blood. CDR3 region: CASSQGVLYEQYF. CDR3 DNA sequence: TGTGCCAGCAGCCAAGGAGTCCTCTACGAGCAGTACTTC.